The 14 T cell receptor beta chains listed next were all sequenced from one sample in a study of technical replicates of blood from a few donors. Sequencing used immunoSEQ multiplex PCR; TCRdb keeps in-frame clones, though not all of them. The sample has about 100,000 clones; roughly 95% are singletons. Material for sequencing was T cells isolated from PBMCs. These receptors were collected from a human donor in good health.

The V call is TRBV5-5, the J call TRBJ1-1; 7 bases are shared with TRBD1. The CDR3 totals 16 residues. Germline trimming cut 1 base from V and 5 bases from J; bases unmatched to any gene: 11. Germline CDR1 reads SGHKS; CDR2 reads YYEKEE (reference sequence). DNA of the CDR3: TGTGCCAGCAGCTTGTTAGCCCGGACAGGACGGACTGAAGCTTTCTTT. Its protein is CASSLLARTGRTEAFF.

This chain's CDR3 is CASSPRSPDTQYF. In DNA form, the CDR3 reads TGCGCCAGCAGCCCTAGGTCGCCAGATACGCAGTATTTT. This chain connects TRBV4-1 to TRBJ2-3; D ambiguous. The V end was cut by 4 bases, the J end by 4 bases, with 9 bases between. CDR1 is MGHRA, CDR2 YSYEKL, per germline. This CDR3 is built from 13 residues.

This rearrangement joins TRBV4-2 to TRBJ2-1, with 7 positions matching TRBD2. With V trimmed by 1 base and J by 2 bases, 8 bases remained unmatched. Per germline, CDR1 LGHNA and CDR2 YNFKEQ. CDR3 length: 17 residues. The CDR3: CASSQVVGGPTYNEQFF. The CDR3 bases are TGTGCCAGCAGCCAAGTAGTGGGAGGGCCCACCTACAATGAGCAGTTCTTC.

The gene calls are TRBV28 and TRBJ2-3, with TRBD2 matching 10 bases. The CDR3 extends over 15 amino acids. CDR1 and CDR2 (germline): MDHEN, SYDVKM. With 5 bases clipped from V and 5 bases from J, the junction kept 7 bases outside the gene matches. In DNA, the CDR3 is TGTGCCAGCAGTCCTAGCGGGAGTGTATTAGATACGCAGTATTTT. Translated, it gives CASSPSGSVLDTQYF. The whole variable domain, filled in from reference TRBV28 and TRBJ2-3, reads DVKVTQSSRYLVKRTGEKVFLECVQDMDHENMFWYRQDPGLGLRLIYFSYDVKMKEKGDIPEGYSVSREKKERFSLILESASTNQTSMYLCASSPSGSVLDTQYFGPGTRLTVL.

This chain links TRBV4-1 with TRBJ1-1; possible D gene TRBD1, 6 bases. Trimming left V 2 bases short and J 4 bases short, with 11 bases between. This CDR3 is built from 14 residues. The germline V gene encodes CDR1 MGHRA and CDR2 YSYEKL. CDR3 bases: TGCGCCAGCAGCCAACCGAGGGGGAGCACTGAAGCTTTCTTT. Protein product: CASSQPRGSTEAFF.

The chain couples TRBV25-1 to TRBJ1-2; TRBD1 aligns across 7 bases. Per the germline V gene, CDR1 is MGHDK and CDR2 is SYGVNS. Trimming cost V 2 bases and J 4 bases; bases outside gene matches: 4. The CDR3 runs 14 residues. CDR3 protein: CASSEPGDSYGYTF. The DNA for the CDR3 is TGTGCCAGCAGTGAACCCGGGGACAGCTATGGCTACACCTTC.

This rearrangement joins TRBV6-5 to TRBJ2-1, with TRBD2 identical over 7 bases. Germline V CDR1 and CDR2: MNHEY, SVGAGI. V dropped 6 bases and J dropped 4; count of bases not matched to a gene: 3. The CDR3 contains 13 residues. CDR3 amino acids: CASRRESYNEQFF. The DNA for the CDR3 is TGTGCCAGCAGGCGGGAGTCTTACAATGAGCAGTTCTTC.

V and J are TRBV6-5 and TRBJ1-1, with D tentatively TRBD1 (6 bases). This CDR3 comprises 15 residues. CDR1 and CDR2 (germline): MNHEY, SVGAGI. Trimming cost V 7 bases and J 3 bases, with 18 bases left between them. The CDR3 loop is CASIISWGGYTEAFF. CDR3 in DNA: TGTGCCAGCATCATCAGTTGGGGGGGCTACACTGAAGCTTTCTTT.

The rearrangement uses TRBV29-1 and TRBJ2-1; D is perhaps TRBD2 (8 bases). Germline CDR1 and CDR2: SQVTM and ANQGSEA. V lost 5 bases and J 4 bases, leaving 27 bases between the germline ends. CDR3 size: 18 residues. CDR3 amino acids: CSVRGGDWTGISYNEQFF. The CDR3 region has the DNA TGCAGCGTTCGGGGGGGGGACTGGACAGGAATCTCTTACAATGAGCAGTTCTTC.

J is TRBJ2-1 and V is TRBV29-1; D gene uncertain. Per germline, CDR1 SQVTM and CDR2 ANQGSEA. V was pared by 4 bases and J by 9 bases, with 10 bases between. The CDR3 is made up of 11 amino acids. CDR3 in amino acids: CSVVTVLEQFF. CDR3 nucleotide sequence: TGCAGCGTTGTAACGGTCCTTGAGCAGTTCTTC.

This clone was counted a few times. The chain combines TRBV4-1 with TRBJ1-5; D not certain. V lost 1 base to trimming and J lost 7 bases, with 17 bases between them. Germline lookup yields CDR1 MGHRA and CDR2 YSYEKL. The CDR3 length is 16 residues. The CDR3 region has the DNA TGCGCCAGCAGCCAAGCTCCAGACAACGGGAGGCAGCCCCAGCATTTT. Translated: CASSQAPDNGRQPQHF.

The chain combines TRBV7-9 with TRBJ2-1; TRBD2 might be the D (6 bases). The CDR3 extends over 19 amino acids. V was trimmed by 2 bases and J by 10 bases, leaving 30 bases between them. Germline assignment: CDR1 SEHNR and CDR2 FQNEAQ (reference sequence). The CDR3 nucleotides are TGTGCCAGCAGCTTATCCTCCCCACAGCCGGGACTTATATACAGAGAGCAGTTCTTC. Translated: CASSLSSPQPGLIYREQFF.

The gene calls are TRBV4-1 and TRBJ1-4; 9 nucleotides align to TRBD1. V dropped 1 base and J dropped 5; count of bases not matched to a gene: 5. This CDR3 has 16 residues. The germline CDR1 and CDR2 sequences are MGHRA and YSYEKL. The CDR3 loop reads CASSQVPGQGNEKLFF. The CDR3, as DNA: TGCGCCAGCAGCCAAGTACCCGGACAGGGGAATGAAAAACTGTTTTTT.

This chain uses TRBV7-6 with TRBJ1-5; 8 nucleotides align to TRBD1. J was trimmed by 6 bases and V by 1 base; bases with no gene match: 8. Germline lookup yields CDR1 SGHVS and CDR2 FNYEAQ. This CDR3 is built from 16 residues. CDR3 in amino acids: CASSLGGRGLGQPQHF. The CDR3 coding sequence is TGTGCCAGCAGCTTAGGAGGCAGGGGGCTAGGTCAGCCCCAGCATTTT.